These T cell receptor beta chains were read from a single sample in a study of cytomegalovirus exposure and HLA in healthy donors. Assay used: immunoSEQ multiplex PCR; TCRdb lists only in-frame clones, some missing. The sample lists around 140,000 clones, 65% to 85% seen once, with around 7% in the top ten. The sequenced sample consisted of PBMCs. These receptors came from a man aged 30 to 45 in good health and CMV-seronegative. The CDR3 runs from the conserved cysteine through the conserved F or W. Each record gives: CDR3 length, J gene, D gene, V gene, clone size, CDR3 protein, CDR3 DNA. The D gene is left open where the match is weak. Clone sizes are given selectively: once, few, many, or a class where the clone is expanded.

CDR3 length: 14
J gene: TRBJ1-1
D gene: -
V gene: TRBV4-1
clone size: -
CDR3 protein: CASRKEGLGTEAFF
CDR3 DNA: TGCGCCAGCAGGAAGGAGGGGTTGGGCACTGAAGCTTTCTTT

CDR3 length: 16
J gene: TRBJ2-7
D gene: TRBD1
V gene: TRBV4-1
clone size: -
CDR3 protein: CASSQVGTGVPYEQYF
CDR3 DNA: TGCGCCAGCAGCCAAGTGGGGACAGGGGTCCCCTACGAGCAGTACTTC

CDR3 length: 15
J gene: TRBJ2-3
D gene: TRBD1
V gene: TRBV5-8
clone size: -
CDR3 protein: CASSLGTGAGDTQYF
CDR3 DNA: TGTGCCAGCAGCTTGGGGACAGGGGCCGGTGATACGCAGTATTTT

CDR3 length: 15
J gene: TRBJ2-1
D gene: TRBD2
V gene: TRBV13
clone size: -
CDR3 protein: CASSLDSGGANEQFF
CDR3 DNA: TGTGCCAGCAGCTTAGATTCGGGGGGGGCGAATGAGCAGTTCTTC

CDR3 length: 14
J gene: TRBJ1-1
D gene: TRBD1
V gene: TRBV6-5
clone size: -
CDR3 protein: CASSSGTGATEAFF
CDR3 DNA: TGTGCCAGCAGTTCCGGGACAGGGGCCACTGAAGCTTTCTTT

CDR3 length: 14
J gene: TRBJ2-1
D gene: TRBD2
V gene: TRBV28
clone size: -
CDR3 protein: CASIPAGGKNEQFF
CDR3 DNA: TGTGCCAGCATTCCAGCGGGGGGCAAAAATGAGCAGTTCTTC

CDR3 length: 14
J gene: TRBJ2-5
D gene: -
V gene: TRBV9
clone size: -
CDR3 protein: CASSVRGAQETQYF
CDR3 DNA: TGTGCCAGCAGCGTCAGGGGGGCCCAAGAGACCCAGTACTTC

CDR3 length: 14
J gene: TRBJ1-2
D gene: -
V gene: TRBV7-2
clone size: few
CDR3 protein: CASSPDGGVYGYTF
CDR3 DNA: TGTGCCAGCAGCCCCGACGGGGGGGTCTATGGCTACACCTTC

CDR3 length: 16
J gene: TRBJ2-1
D gene: TRBD2
V gene: TRBV5-1
clone size: -
CDR3 protein: CASSLGGLAGYNEQFF
CDR3 DNA: TGCGCCAGCAGCTTGGGGGGACTAGCGGGTTACAATGAGCAGTTCTTC

CDR3 length: 15
J gene: TRBJ2-7
D gene: -
V gene: TRBV4-1
clone size: -
CDR3 protein: CASSQGQGSSYEQYF
CDR3 DNA: TGCGCCAGCAGCCAAGGCCAGGGGAGCTCCTACGAGCAGTACTTC

CDR3 length: 14
J gene: TRBJ2-3
D gene: -
V gene: TRBV6-5
clone size: -
CDR3 protein: CASSYSLGTDTQYF
CDR3 DNA: TGTGCCAGCAGTTACTCGCTCGGGACAGATACGCAGTATTTT

CDR3 length: 14
J gene: TRBJ2-3
D gene: -
V gene: TRBV2
clone size: -
CDR3 protein: CASSGATDADTQYF
CDR3 DNA: TGTGCCAGCAGTGGGGCGACAGACGCAGATACGCAGTATTTT

CDR3 length: 17
J gene: TRBJ1-4
D gene: TRBD1
V gene: TRBV7-9
clone size: -
CDR3 protein: CASSLSPQGAANEKLFF
CDR3 DNA: TGTGCCAGCAGCTTATCGCCTCAGGGGGCAGCTAATGAAAAACTGTTTTTT

CDR3 length: 13
J gene: TRBJ1-1
D gene: -
V gene: TRBV9
clone size: -
CDR3 protein: CASSVRGNTEAFF
CDR3 DNA: TGTGCCAGCAGCGTAAGGGGGAACACTGAAGCTTTCTTT

CDR3 length: 17
J gene: TRBJ1-1
D gene: TRBD1
V gene: TRBV29-1
clone size: -
CDR3 protein: CSVEEVGTGSPSTEAFF
CDR3 DNA: TGCAGCGTTGAAGAGGTGGGGACAGGTTCCCCCAGCACTGAAGCTTTCTTT

CDR3 length: 12
J gene: TRBJ1-5
D gene: -
V gene: TRBV7-8
clone size: -
CDR3 protein: CASSSRGQPQHF
CDR3 DNA: TGTGCCAGCAGCTCGCGGGGGCAGCCCCAGCATTTT

CDR3 length: 17
J gene: TRBJ2-3
D gene: -
V gene: TRBV5-1
clone size: few
CDR3 protein: CASSPRVRGRHTDTQYF
CDR3 DNA: TGCGCCAGCAGCCCGCGGGTGCGCGGGCGGCACACAGATACGCAGTATTTT

CDR3 length: 16
J gene: TRBJ2-1
D gene: -
V gene: TRBV9
clone size: once
CDR3 protein: CASSAHAGLDYNEQFF
CDR3 DNA: TGTGCCAGCAGCGCCCACGCAGGGTTAGACTACAATGAGCAGTTCTTC

CDR3 length: 15
J gene: TRBJ2-7
D gene: TRBD1
V gene: TRBV5-1
clone size: -
CDR3 protein: CASNTSRTGPYEQYF
CDR3 DNA: TGCGCCAGCAATACCTCGAGGACAGGTCCCTACGAGCAGTACTTC

CDR3 length: 13
J gene: TRBJ2-5
D gene: -
V gene: TRBV29-1
clone size: -
CDR3 protein: CSGGGGSQETQYF
CDR3 DNA: TGCAGCGGGGGAGGGGGATCTCAAGAGACCCAGTACTTC

CDR3 length: 13
J gene: TRBJ2-7
D gene: -
V gene: TRBV4-1
clone size: -
CDR3 protein: CASSQGGLYEQYF
CDR3 DNA: TGCGCCAGCAGCCAAGGGGGGCTCTACGAGCAGTACTTC

CDR3 length: 12
J gene: TRBJ1-1
D gene: -
V gene: TRBV29-1
clone size: once
CDR3 protein: CSVPGKGSEAFF
CDR3 DNA: TGCAGCGTTCCGGGGAAGGGCTCTGAAGCTTTCTTT

CDR3 length: 13
J gene: TRBJ1-2
D gene: -
V gene: TRBV27
clone size: -
CDR3 protein: CASSLSGNYGYTF
CDR3 DNA: TGTGCCAGCAGTTTAAGCGGGAACTATGGCTACACCTTC

CDR3 length: 14
J gene: TRBJ2-1
D gene: TRBD1
V gene: TRBV29-1
clone size: -
CDR3 protein: CSVIDRGSYNEQFF
CDR3 DNA: TGCAGCGTTATAGACAGGGGTTCGTACAATGAGCAGTTCTTC

CDR3 length: 16
J gene: TRBJ2-2
D gene: TRBD2
V gene: TRBV27
clone size: -
CDR3 protein: CASSLTLAGGPGELFF
CDR3 DNA: TGTGCCAGCAGTTTAACACTAGCGGGAGGGCCCGGGGAGCTGTTTTTT

CDR3 length: 17
J gene: TRBJ1-1
D gene: TRBD1
V gene: TRBV5-1
clone size: -
CDR3 protein: CASSPPGTGGMNTEAFF
CDR3 DNA: TGCGCCAGCAGCCCGCCTGGGACAGGGGGTATGAACACTGAAGCTTTCTTT

CDR3 length: 15
J gene: TRBJ2-6
D gene: -
V gene: TRBV19
clone size: -
CDR3 protein: CASSPRSYGANVLTF
CDR3 DNA: TGTGCCAGTAGTCCTCGTAGTTATGGGGCCAACGTCCTGACTTTC

CDR3 length: 16
J gene: TRBJ1-1
D gene: TRBD1
V gene: TRBV2
clone size: -
CDR3 protein: CASSDGGDRGRTEAFF
CDR3 DNA: TGTGCCAGCAGTGATGGGGGGGACAGGGGACGGACTGAAGCTTTCTTT

CDR3 length: 14
J gene: TRBJ1-5
D gene: -
V gene: TRBV28
clone size: -
CDR3 protein: CASRGTARGQPQHF
CDR3 DNA: TGTGCCAGCAGGGGGACGGCCCGGGGGCAGCCCCAGCATTTT

CDR3 length: 14
J gene: TRBJ2-2
D gene: TRBD1
V gene: TRBV18
clone size: -
CDR3 protein: CASSPGTDTGELFF
CDR3 DNA: TGTGCCAGCTCACCCGGGACAGACACCGGGGAGCTGTTTTTT

CDR3 length: 15
J gene: TRBJ2-7
D gene: TRBD1
V gene: TRBV5-6
clone size: -
CDR3 protein: CASSLGQGTSYEQYF
CDR3 DNA: TGTGCCAGCAGCTTAGGACAGGGAACATCCTACGAGCAGTACTTC

CDR3 length: 15
J gene: TRBJ1-5
D gene: TRBD1
V gene: TRBV6-6
clone size: -
CDR3 protein: CASGLSTGIDQPQHF
CDR3 DNA: TGTGCCAGCGGACTTTCGACAGGGATCGATCAGCCCCAGCATTTT

CDR3 length: 14
J gene: TRBJ2-5
D gene: -
V gene: TRBV18
clone size: -
CDR3 protein: CASSLGRMVETQYF
CDR3 DNA: TGTGCCAGCTCACTAGGGAGAATGGTGGAGACCCAGTACTTC

CDR3 length: 15
J gene: TRBJ2-5
D gene: -
V gene: TRBV14
clone size: -
CDR3 protein: CASSQDAWPQETQYF
CDR3 DNA: TGTGCCAGCAGCCAAGATGCATGGCCTCAAGAGACCCAGTACTTC

CDR3 length: 16
J gene: TRBJ2-7
D gene: TRBD1
V gene: TRBV27
clone size: -
CDR3 protein: CASSFLGQGRPYEQYF
CDR3 DNA: TGTGCCAGCAGTTTCCTCGGACAGGGACGACCCTACGAGCAGTACTTC

CDR3 length: 12
J gene: TRBJ1-2
D gene: -
V gene: TRBV19
clone size: -
CDR3 protein: CASSIDSYGYTF
CDR3 DNA: TGTGCCAGTAGTATTGACAGTTATGGCTACACCTTC

CDR3 length: 15
J gene: TRBJ1-5
D gene: -
V gene: TRBV4-2
clone size: -
CDR3 protein: CASSPVSGQDQPQHF
CDR3 DNA: TGTGCCAGCAGCCCCGTGTCTGGGCAGGATCAGCCCCAGCATTTT

CDR3 length: 19
J gene: TRBJ2-7
D gene: TRBD2
V gene: TRBV4-1
clone size: -
CDR3 protein: CASSPKVPVGTSASYEQYF
CDR3 DNA: TGCGCCAGCAGCCCGAAGGTCCCCGTCGGGACTAGCGCTTCCTACGAGCAGTACTTC

CDR3 length: 14
J gene: TRBJ2-7
D gene: -
V gene: TRBV7-2
clone size: few
CDR3 protein: CASSLDRASYEQYF
CDR3 DNA: TGTGCCAGCAGCTTAGACAGGGCCTCCTACGAGCAGTACTTC

CDR3 length: 14
J gene: TRBJ2-3
D gene: -
V gene: TRBV9
clone size: -
CDR3 protein: CASSVVGAEDTQYF
CDR3 DNA: TGTGCCAGCAGCGTAGTAGGGGCGGAAGATACGCAGTATTTT

CDR3 length: 16
J gene: TRBJ2-1
D gene: TRBD1
V gene: TRBV6-1
clone size: few
CDR3 protein: CASSDGGTGSYNEQFF
CDR3 DNA: TGTGCCAGCAGTGACGGTGGGACAGGCTCCTACAATGAGCAGTTCTTC

CDR3 length: 15
J gene: TRBJ1-4
D gene: -
V gene: TRBV28
clone size: -
CDR3 protein: CASIPSGTTNEKLFF
CDR3 DNA: TGTGCCAGCATCCCCTCGGGGACTACTAATGAAAAACTGTTTTTT

CDR3 length: 15
J gene: TRBJ2-5
D gene: TRBD2
V gene: TRBV6-1
clone size: few
CDR3 protein: CASSLTSGSYETQYF
CDR3 DNA: TGTGCCAGCAGCTTGACTAGCGGGAGCTATGAGACCCAGTACTTC

CDR3 length: 13
J gene: TRBJ2-4
D gene: TRBD2
V gene: TRBV6-5
clone size: few
CDR3 protein: CASGKRGENSQYF
CDR3 DNA: TGTGCCAGCGGGAAGCGGGGGGAAAACAGTCAGTACTTC

CDR3 length: 16
J gene: TRBJ2-2
D gene: TRBD2
V gene: TRBV6-6
clone size: few
CDR3 protein: CASSYSLAGNTGELFF
CDR3 DNA: TGTGCCAGCAGTTACTCGCTAGCGGGGAACACCGGGGAGCTGTTTTTT

CDR3 length: 16
J gene: TRBJ1-1
D gene: -
V gene: TRBV19
clone size: few
CDR3 protein: CASSIFDAGGGTEAFF
CDR3 DNA: TGTGCCAGTAGTATTTTCGACGCGGGGGGTGGCACTGAAGCTTTCTTT

CDR3 length: 14
J gene: TRBJ2-3
D gene: -
V gene: TRBV6-6
clone size: -
CDR3 protein: CASSPGTFADTQYF
CDR3 DNA: TGTGCCAGCAGCCCCGGGACTTTCGCGGATACGCAGTATTTT

CDR3 length: 15
J gene: TRBJ2-7
D gene: TRBD1
V gene: TRBV29-1
clone size: few
CDR3 protein: CSVENRGVGSYEQYF
CDR3 DNA: TGCAGCGTTGAGAACAGGGGGGTTGGCTCCTACGAGCAGTACTTC

CDR3 length: 13
J gene: TRBJ1-2
D gene: -
V gene: TRBV5-4
clone size: -
CDR3 protein: CASSLWGGWGYTF
CDR3 DNA: TGTGCCAGCAGCTTGTGGGGGGGCTGGGGCTACACCTTC

CDR3 length: 15
J gene: TRBJ2-7
D gene: -
V gene: TRBV6-5
clone size: many
CDR3 protein: CASSYSSLGAYEQYF
CDR3 DNA: TGTGCCAGCAGTTACTCAAGTCTCGGGGCCTACGAGCAGTACTTC

CDR3 length: 16
J gene: TRBJ2-7
D gene: -
V gene: TRBV5-4
clone size: -
CDR3 protein: CASSPNKQTGTGEQYF
CDR3 DNA: TGTGCCAGCAGCCCCAACAAACAGACAGGAACGGGCGAGCAGTACTTC

CDR3 length: 15
J gene: TRBJ1-2
D gene: TRBD1
V gene: TRBV19
clone size: -
CDR3 protein: CASHSIRDRGFGYTF
CDR3 DNA: TGTGCCAGCCACAGTATCCGGGACAGAGGGTTCGGCTACACCTTC

CDR3 length: 15
J gene: TRBJ2-7
D gene: TRBD2
V gene: TRBV27
clone size: few
CDR3 protein: CASSFWRGGVGEQYF
CDR3 DNA: TGTGCCAGCAGTTTTTGGAGGGGAGGGGTGGGCGAGCAGTACTTC

CDR3 length: 14
J gene: TRBJ1-6
D gene: -
V gene: TRBV11-2
clone size: few
CDR3 protein: CASSLAGRNSPLHF
CDR3 DNA: TGTGCCAGCAGCTTAGCTGGTAGAAATTCACCCCTCCACTTT

CDR3 length: 13
J gene: TRBJ2-7
D gene: -
V gene: TRBV27
clone size: -
CDR3 protein: CASSLVRGGEQYF
CDR3 DNA: TGTGCCAGCAGTTTGGTTAGGGGTGGCGAGCAGTACTTC

CDR3 length: 15
J gene: TRBJ2-5
D gene: TRBD2
V gene: TRBV4-2
clone size: few
CDR3 protein: CASSQEGAGGETQYF
CDR3 DNA: TGTGCCAGCAGCCAAGAGGGAGCGGGGGGGGAGACCCAGTACTTC